Following are 18 T cell receptor beta chains from one sample sequenced in a study of T cell repertoires in cytomegalovirus infection. TCRdb re-called the reads with MiXCR, one entry per CDR3 protein. The sample contains hundreds of thousands of distinct CDR3 sequences, approximately 25% of which appear only once. What was sequenced was CD8+ T cells from PBMCs. Source of these receptors: a human donor in good health (CMV status not recorded). Some clones in this sample may be carry-over from other donors' samples.

This clonotype was detected ten times or more. J is TRBJ2-3 and V is TRBV7-6; D is possibly TRBD2 (7 bases). The CDR3 runs to 17 residues. Germline loops: CDR1 SGHVS, CDR2 FNYEAQ. Deletions cut 5 bases from V and 9 bases from J, with 27 bases between. The CDR3 sequence is CASSVEGEGSLGRTQYF. CDR3 in DNA: TGTGCCAGCAGCGTCGAGGGGGAGGGTAGCCTGGGCAGAACGCAGTATTTT.

This clonotype has ten or more counts. The chain links TRBV7-9 to TRBJ1-2, with D maybe TRBD1 (5 bases). CDR3 length equals 13 residues. Trimming stripped 4 bases from V and 8 bases from J, with 14 bases between. Germline V gene data show CDR1 as SEHNR and CDR2 as FQNEAQ (reference sequence). CDR3 DNA sequence: TGTGCCAGCAGCTCCGGGGCCGTCGAGGGCTACACCTTC. Protein: CASSSGAVEGYTF.

The sample holds a few counts of this clonotype. The chain is built from TRBV2 and TRBJ2-1, with 10 bases that match TRBD2. With 8 bases clipped from V and 3 bases from J, the junction kept 10 bases outside the gene matches. The CDR3 length is 16 residues. Per germline, CDR1 SNHLY and CDR2 FYNNEI. The CDR3 nucleotides are TGTGCCAGCTTTCGAGCGGGGGGGAGTAACTACAATGAGCAGTTCTTC. Translation gives CASFRAGGSNYNEQFF.

For this clonotype: A read error is likely, as this CDR3 ends without the conserved phenylalanine or tryptophan. The V and J genes are TRBV27 and TRBJ1-5, with TRBD1 identical over 11 bases. Germline V gene data show CDR1 as MNHEY and CDR2 as SMNVEV (reference sequence). J lost 6 bases, V lost 3 bases, and 1 base had no gene match. The CDR3 is 14 residues long. The CDR3 sequence is CASSFGTGGQPQHS. The CDR3 DNA reads as TGTGCCAGCAGTTTTGGGACAGGGGGTCAGCCCCAGCATTCT.

The genes are TRBV6-2 or TRBV6-3 and TRBJ2-3, with 7 bases fitting TRBD1. CDR3 length equals 15 residues. Germline assignment: CDR1 MNHEY and CDR2 SVGEGT. After removal of 5 bases from V and 2 bases from J, the junction contained 7 bases not matched to a gene. Here the CDR3 reads CASSRRTGLTDTQYF. The CDR3, as DNA: TGTGCCAGCAGTCGCCGGACAGGACTCACAGATACGCAGTATTTT.

V and J are TRBV7-9 and TRBJ2-1, with D unclear. Germline CDR1 is SEHNR and CDR2 is FQNEAQ (reference sequence). CDR3 size: 13 residues. V shed 8 bases and J shed 0 bases, with 8 bases lying between them. The CDR3 DNA follows: TGTGCCAGCTTAGGGTTCTCCTACAATGAGCAGTTCTTC. Translated, it gives CASLGFSYNEQFF.

The rearrangement uses TRBV6-6 and TRBJ2-5; the match to TRBD1 covers 8 bases. V shed 6 bases, J shed 0 bases, and the junction held 6 bases outside the gene matches. The CDR3 extends over 15 amino acids. Germline V lookup: CDR1 MNHNY, CDR2 SVGAGI (reference sequence). The CDR3 nucleotides are TGTGCCAGCAGGAAGACAGGGGAGGACCAAGAGACCCAGTACTTC. Translating gives CASRKTGEDQETQYF.

V usage is TRBV5-7 and J usage is TRBJ2-5; a possible D gene is TRBD1 (6 bases). TRBV5-7 qualifies as an ORF whose function is uncertain. The CDR3 runs 14 residues. V gave up 2 bases and J gave up 1 base, with 9 bases separating them. This chain's CDR3 is CASSFPQGQETQYF. CDR3 DNA: TGTGCCAGCAGCTTCCCACAGGGCCAAGAGACCCAGTACTTC.

This chain links TRBV12-3 or TRBV12-4 with TRBJ2-6; tentative D call: TRBD1 (6 bases). V lost 6 bases and J 0 bases, leaving 12 bases between the germline ends. The CDR3 length is 16 residues. The chain's CDR3 is CASRATGFSGANVLTF. CDR3 sequence (DNA): TGTGCCAGCAGGGCCACAGGGTTCTCTGGGGCCAACGTCCTGACTTTC.

The chain's CDR3 is CAISLFTGRGANVLTF. The DNA of the CDR3 is TGTGCCATCAGCTTATTCACAGGGCGGGGGGCCAACGTCCTGACTTTC. V is TRBV10-3 and J is TRBJ2-6, with D tentatively TRBD1 (6 bases). Germline V gene sequence: CDR1 ENHRY, CDR2 SYGVKD. The CDR3 has 16 residues. V lost 6 bases to trimming and J lost 4 bases, with 16 bases between them.

This clonotype was seen many times. The chain uses TRBV10-1 and TRBJ2-1; D is perhaps TRBD2 (6 bases). From germline, CDR1 is WNHNN and CDR2 SYGVQD (reference sequence). The ends were cut back, 5 bases at V and 0 bases at J, with 20 bases in the middle. This CDR3 spans 18 amino acids. DNA of the CDR3: TGCGCCAGCAGTCCCGCGGGGCCGCTCTCGGTCTCCTACAATGAGCAGTTCTTC. The encoded protein is CASSPAGPLSVSYNEQFF.

The CDR3 loop is CSASAWGREKLFF. The DNA for the CDR3 is TGCAGTGCTAGCGCGTGGGGCCGGGAAAAACTGTTTTTT. The genes are TRBV20-1 and TRBJ1-4, with a tentative D call TRBD1 (5 bases). Germline values: CDR1 DFQATT, CDR2 SNEGSKA (reference sequence). This CDR3 is 13 amino acids long. Trimming cost V 3 bases and J 8 bases, with 13 bases left between them.

This clonotype was recorded at least ten times. The J gene is TRBJ2-3, the V gene TRBV7-9; unclear D gene. Germline V gene lookup returns CDR1 SEHNR and CDR2 FQNEAQ (reference sequence). V was cut by 4 bases and J by 2 bases, with 4 bases left in between. The CDR3 runs 12 residues. This CDR3 is CASSSVTDTQYF. The CDR3 nucleotides read TGTGCCAGCAGCTCAGTCACAGATACGCAGTATTTT. Using reference TRBV7-9 and TRBJ2-3 for the parts outside the CDR3, the full variable domain is DTGVSQNPRHKITKRGQNVTFRCDPISEHNRLYWYRQTLGQGPEFLTYFQNEAQLEKSRLLSDRFSAERPKGSFSTLEIQRTEQGDSAMYLCASSSVTDTQYFGPGTRLTVL.

The rearrangement links TRBV28 to TRBJ2-7; 9 bases are shared with TRBD1. With 5 bases clipped from V and 0 bases from J, the junction kept 5 bases outside the gene matches. The CDR3 runs 15 residues. Germline V gene sequence: CDR1 MDHEN, CDR2 SYDVKM. The CDR3 spells CASSDRGARSYEQYV. The CDR3 DNA reads TGTGCCAGCAGTGACAGGGGGGCGCGCTCCTACGAGCAGTACGTC.

This clonotype showed up just a few times. The J gene is TRBJ2-1, the V gene TRBV7-9; 8 bases are a match to TRBD1. The CDR3 spans 15 residues. After removal of 5 bases from V and 3 bases from J, the junction contained 6 bases not matched to a gene. CDR1 and CDR2 (germline): SEHNR, FQNEAQ (reference sequence). CDR3 bases: TGTGCCAGCAGCGCAGCAGGGGGCAGCTACAATGAGCAGTTCTTC. Its protein product is CASSAAGGSYNEQFF.

The chain combines TRBV7-8 with TRBJ2-3; the D call may be TRBD1 or TRBD2 (5 bases each). The CDR3 is 17 residues long. Trimming pared 0 bases from V and 5 bases from J, leaving 18 bases between. CDR1 and CDR2 (germline): SGHVS, FQNEAQ. Here the CDR3 reads CASSLAYLGVVRDTQYF. CDR3 nucleotide sequence: TGTGCCAGCAGCTTAGCGTACCTGGGGGTAGTAAGAGATACGCAGTATTTT. Supplemented by reference TRBV7-8 and TRBJ2-3, the full variable domain reads GAGVSQSPRYKVAKRGQDVALRCDPISGHVSLFWYQQALGQGPEFLTYFQNEAQLDKSGLPSDRFFAERPEGSVSTLKIQRTQQEDSAVYLCASSLAYLGVVRDTQYFGPGTRLTVL.

V gene TRBV6-1 combines with J gene TRBJ1-4; no clear D. Germline V CDR1 and CDR2: MNHNS, SASEGT. The CDR3 consists of 19 residues. Trimming shortened V by 5 bases and J by 0 bases, and 22 bases separated the two germline ends. The CDR3 DNA reads TGTGCCAGCAGTTCCCCGACGGGCTCGGGGATTGCAACTAATGAAAAACTGTTTTTT. This encodes CASSSPTGSGIATNEKLFF.

The sample holds one count of this clonotype. V usage is TRBV29-1 and J usage is TRBJ1-4; D is unresolved. Germline loops: CDR1 SQVTM, CDR2 ANQGSEA. The CDR3 has 13 residues. V lost 6 bases, J lost 8 bases, and 16 bases lay in between. The CDR3: CSVGVGLDEKLFF. In DNA, the CDR3 is TGCAGCGTGGGAGTCGGGTTAGACGAAAAACTGTTTTTT. Based on the CDR3 plus reference TRBV29-1 and TRBJ1-4, the full variable domain is SAVISQKPSRDICQRGTSLTIQCQVDSQVTMMFWYRQQPGQSLTLIATANQGSEATYESGFVIDKFPISRPNLTFSTLTVSNMSPEDSSIYLCSVGVGLDEKLFFGSGTQLSVL.